The clone carrying this TCR beta chain has a count of ten or more. The data were obtained in a study of blood T cell repertoires in COVID-19. Overall study context: T cells, B-cell-depleted T cells, or PBMCs supplied cDNA or gDNA.

The authors' processing: For nucleated cells, counts were estimated from reference gene primer amplification. The repertoire was sequenced with immunoSEQ multiplex PCR; TCRdb's copy has only in-frame clones and lacks some. The DNA was the basis for D and trimming; V, J and clone size are from that table. This sample has more than 90,000 clones, with around 85% found just once. Germline trimming cut 3 bases from V and 2 bases from J; bases unmatched to any gene: 7. Germline lookup yields CDR1 MNHNS and CDR2 SASEGT. This CDR3 is 16 amino acids long. V gene TRBV6-1 combines with J gene TRBJ2-7; 10 nucleotides match TRBD2. Sequences were obtained from peripheral blood. The sequence was collected from a man aged 50 to 60 with acute or convalescent COVID-19. In nucleotides, the CDR3 is TGTGCCAGCAGTGAGGCCACACTAGCGGGGCCCTACGAGCAGTACTTC. Amino acids: CASSEATLAGPYEQYF.